This T cell receptor beta chain was captured by sequencing in a study of blood T cell repertoires in COVID-19. As processed by the authors: How many nucleated cells were present was estimated from reference gene primer amplification. TCRdb's table, derived via immunoSEQ multiplex PCR, lists solely in-frame clones and lacks some. The V and J calls and clone size were taken over from that table, and D and trimming were inferred from the DNA. The profile shows around 250,000 clones, around 83% of them singletons. With 8 bases removed from V and 1 base from J, the gap between germline ends came to 14 bases. Per the germline V gene, CDR1 is SNHLY and CDR2 is FYNNEI. This CDR3 is 14 amino acids long.

The V call is TRBV2, the J call TRBJ1-1, with D tentatively TRBD1 (5 bases). The specimen sequenced was peripheral blood. This sequence originates from a woman aged 18-29 years with acute or convalescent COVID-19. In DNA, the CDR3 is TGTGCCAGCGGCAGGGTTATAGGGAACACTGAAGCTTTCTTT. This sequence encodes CASGRVIGNTEAFF. Variable domain in full (rest from reference TRBV2 and TRBJ1-1): EPEVTQTPSHQVTQMGQEVILRCVPISNHLYFYWYRQILGQKVEFLVSFYNNEISEKSEIFDDQFSVERPDGSNFTLKIRSTKLEDSAMYFCASGRVIGNTEAFFGQGTRLTVV.